What follows are 11 T cell receptor beta chains derived from one specimen sequenced in a study of T cells in Graves' hyperthyroidism and ophthalmopathy. TCR beta CDR3 region amplification was performed from RNA transcripts. An initial round of RT-PCR targeting the TCR CDR3 relied on the HTBI primer set. Each CDR3 protein gets one entry after TCRdb re-called the multiplex PCR reads with MiXCR. The profile shows around 350,000 distinct CDR3 sequences, 13% of them singletons. The specimen was blood. The receptors originated from a woman between 18 and 29 years old with Graves' hyperthyroidism.

The chain joins TRBV9 to TRBJ1-2, with 7 bases matching TRBD1. Per germline, CDR1 SGDLS and CDR2 YYNGEE. The CDR3 runs 16 residues. V shed 3 bases and J 1 base; nucleotides not matched to a gene: 9. This CDR3 reads CASSARGTVGNYGYTF. In DNA, the CDR3 is TGTGCCAGCAGCGCCCGGGGGACAGTCGGTAACTATGGCTACACCTTC.

The chain uses TRBV3-1 and TRBJ2-3, with D perhaps TRBD2 (7 bases). The CDR3 runs to 15 residues. Per the germline V gene, CDR1 is LGHDT and CDR2 is YNNKEL (reference sequence). Trimming took off 1 base at V and 3 bases at J, with 11 bases between the two ends. The CDR3 here is CASSQAGGGTDTQYF. The CDR3 coding sequence is TGTGCCAGCAGCCAAGCGGGGGGCGGGACAGATACGCAGTATTTT.

This clonotype was seen at least ten times. The V and J genes are TRBV24-1 and TRBJ2-5; 8 bases map to TRBD1. Unmatched junction bases numbered 7, after V lost 4 bases and J lost 4 bases. The CDR3 consists of 15 residues. Germline V gene data show CDR1 as KGHDR and CDR2 as SFDVKD. Here the CDR3 reads CATSEPGQGGETQYF. CDR3 DNA sequence: TGTGCCACCAGTGAACCAGGACAGGGTGGAGAGACCCAGTACTTC.

This clonotype was observed many times. V usage is TRBV29-1 and J usage is TRBJ2-1; TRBD1 aligns across 10 bases. The CDR3 loop spans 17 amino acids. The ends lost 0 bases at V and 5 bases at J; junction bases unmatched: 10. Germline V gives CDR1 SQVTM, CDR2 ANQGSEA. The CDR3, as DNA: TGCAGCGTTGAAGACAAAGACAGGGGGCAATTTAACAATGAGCAGTTCTTC. Its translation: CSVEDKDRGQFNNEQFF.

This chain joins TRBV25-1 and TRBJ2-2, with 9 bases that match TRBD2. The germline gives CDR1 MGHDK, CDR2 SYGVNS. The trim removed 5 bases at V and 4 bases at J, leaving 5 bases unmatched. The CDR3 is made up of 15 amino acids. The CDR3 protein is CASSFLAGPTGELFF. Here the CDR3 DNA reads TGTGCCAGCAGTTTTCTAGCGGGACCCACCGGGGAGCTGTTTTTT. The full variable domain, its missing parts supplied by reference TRBV25-1 and TRBJ2-2, is EADIYQTPRYLVIGTGKKITLECSQTMGHDKMYWYQQDPGMELHLIHYSYGVNSTEKGDLSSESTVSRIRTEHFPLTLESARPSHTSQYLCASSFLAGPTGELFFGEGSRLTVL.

This clonotype was detected ten times or more. The V call is TRBV20-1, the J call TRBJ1-1; tentatively, D is TRBD1 (6 bases). This CDR3 is 15 amino acids long. Germline CDR1 reads DFQATT; CDR2 reads SNEGSKA (reference sequence). The V end was cut by 1 base, the J end by 5 bases, with 17 bases between. The CDR3 DNA follows: TGCAGTGCTAGAGGGAGGGGGGGGATGGAAACTGAAGCTTTCTTT. Its protein is CSARGRGGMETEAFF.

Only a few counts were recorded for this clonotype. The rearrangement joins TRBV9 to TRBJ2-1; D possibly corresponds to TRBD1 (6 bases). Deletions cut 4 bases from V and 4 bases from J, with 12 bases between. The CDR3 contains 14 residues. Germline assignment: CDR1 SGDLS and CDR2 YYNGEE. This CDR3 reads CASSTSGQYNEQFF. Written as DNA, the CDR3 is TGTGCCAGCAGCACCTCGGGACAATACAATGAGCAGTTCTTC.

This clonotype has at least ten counts. V gene TRBV7-3 combines with J gene TRBJ2-1; 10 bases match TRBD2. This CDR3 is built from 16 residues. V lost 2 bases to trimming and J lost 9 bases; unmatched junction nucleotides: 10. The germline V gene encodes CDR1 SGHTA and CDR2 FQGTGA. CDR3 sequence (DNA): TGTGCCAGCAGCTTATTCGTCAGCGGGGGGGCAGTTGAGCAGTTCTTC. It translates to CASSLFVSGGAVEQFF.

This clonotype was detected many times. The chain recombines TRBV20-1 with TRBJ2-5; a weak D match, TRBD2 (6 bases). The germline V gene has CDR1 DFQATT and CDR2 SNEGSKA (reference sequence). This CDR3 is 15 amino acids long. V lost 3 bases to trimming and J lost 2 bases, with 16 bases between them. CDR3: CSASRRTKLQETQYF. The CDR3 nucleotides read TGCAGTGCTAGTAGACGGACTAAGCTTCAAGAGACCCAGTACTTC.

This clonotype was seen repeatedly, ten times or more. This sequence joins TRBV10-3 and TRBJ2-7, with TRBD2 identical over 8 bases. After removal of 3 bases from V and 1 base from J, the junction contained 11 bases not matched to a gene. The germline V gene encodes CDR1 ENHRY and CDR2 SYGVKD. The CDR3 has 17 residues. The CDR3 sequence: CAISDVTSGSRSYEQYF. The CDR3 DNA reads TGTGCCATCAGTGATGTAACGAGCGGGAGCAGGTCCTACGAGCAGTACTTC.

This clonotype was seen repeatedly, ten times or more. The CDR3 is CAISDSAGGVDGYTF. For the CDR3, the DNA is TGTGCCATCAGTGACAGTGCGGGGGGCGTCGACGGCTACACCTTC. The chain couples TRBV10-3 to TRBJ1-2, with D possibly TRBD1 on 6 matching bases. Trimming left V 3 bases short and J 8 bases short, with 19 bases between. This CDR3 is 15 amino acids long. The germline CDR1 and CDR2 sequences are ENHRY and SYGVKD.